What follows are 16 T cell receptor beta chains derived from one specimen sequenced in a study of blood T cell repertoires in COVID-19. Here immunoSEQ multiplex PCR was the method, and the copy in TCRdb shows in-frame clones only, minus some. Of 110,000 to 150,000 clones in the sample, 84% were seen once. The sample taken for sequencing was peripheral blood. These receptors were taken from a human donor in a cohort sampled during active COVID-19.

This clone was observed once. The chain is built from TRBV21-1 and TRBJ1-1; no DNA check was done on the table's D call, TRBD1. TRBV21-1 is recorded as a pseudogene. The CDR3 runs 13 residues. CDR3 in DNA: TGTGCCAGCAGCAAAGATGGACAGGGTCGGCCTTTCTTT. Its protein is CASSKDGQGRPFF.

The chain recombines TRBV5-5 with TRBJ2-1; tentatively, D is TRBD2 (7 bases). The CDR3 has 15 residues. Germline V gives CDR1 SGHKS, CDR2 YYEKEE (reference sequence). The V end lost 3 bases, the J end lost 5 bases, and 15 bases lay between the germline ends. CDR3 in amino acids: CASSSHGGLNNEQFF. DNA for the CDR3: TGTGCCAGCAGCTCACACGGGGGGCTTAACAATGAGCAGTTCTTC.

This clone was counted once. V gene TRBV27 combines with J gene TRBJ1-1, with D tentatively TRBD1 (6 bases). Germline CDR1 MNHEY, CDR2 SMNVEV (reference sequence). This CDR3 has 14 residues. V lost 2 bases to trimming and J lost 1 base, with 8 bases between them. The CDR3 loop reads CASSLQGRNTEAFF. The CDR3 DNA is TGTGCCAGCAGTTTACAGGGGAGGAACACTGAAGCTTTCTTT.

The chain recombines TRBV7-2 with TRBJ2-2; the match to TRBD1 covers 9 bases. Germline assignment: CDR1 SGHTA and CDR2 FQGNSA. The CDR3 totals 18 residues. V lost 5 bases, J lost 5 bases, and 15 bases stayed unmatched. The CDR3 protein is CASSHEGQGVGGTGELFF. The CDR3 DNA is TGTGCCAGCAGCCACGAGGGACAGGGAGTCGGTGGTACCGGGGAGCTGTTTTTT.

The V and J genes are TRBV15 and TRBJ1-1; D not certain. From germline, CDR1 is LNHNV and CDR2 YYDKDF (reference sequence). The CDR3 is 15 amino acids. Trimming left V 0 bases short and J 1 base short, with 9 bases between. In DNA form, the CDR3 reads TGTGCCACCAGCAGAGAACTAACGACGAACACTGAAGCTTTCTTT. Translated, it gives CATSRELTTNTEAFF.

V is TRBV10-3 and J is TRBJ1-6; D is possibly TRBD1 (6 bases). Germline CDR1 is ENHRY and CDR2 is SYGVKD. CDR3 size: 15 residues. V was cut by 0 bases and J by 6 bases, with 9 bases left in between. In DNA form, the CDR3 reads TGTGCCATCAGTGAGTCGAGCAGGGGTAATTCACCCCTCCACTTT. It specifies CAISESSRGNSPLHF.

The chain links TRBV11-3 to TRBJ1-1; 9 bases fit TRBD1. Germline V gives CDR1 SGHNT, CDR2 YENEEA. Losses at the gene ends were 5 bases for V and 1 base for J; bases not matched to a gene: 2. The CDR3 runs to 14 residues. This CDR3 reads CASSRQGENTEAFF. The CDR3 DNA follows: TGTGCCAGCAGCAGACAGGGGGAGAACACTGAAGCTTTCTTT.

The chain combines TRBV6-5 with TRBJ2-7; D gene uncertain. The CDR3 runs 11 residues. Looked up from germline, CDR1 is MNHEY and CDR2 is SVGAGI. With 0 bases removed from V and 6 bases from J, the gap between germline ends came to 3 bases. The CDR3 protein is CASSYSSEQYF. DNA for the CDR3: TGTGCCAGCAGTTACTCTAGCGAGCAGTACTTC.

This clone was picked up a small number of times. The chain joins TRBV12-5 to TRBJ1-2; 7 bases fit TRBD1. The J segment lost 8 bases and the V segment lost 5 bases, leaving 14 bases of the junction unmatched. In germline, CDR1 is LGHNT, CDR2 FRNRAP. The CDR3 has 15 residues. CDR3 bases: TGTGCTAGTGGTAGGGACCTGAGAGGGGGCAGGGGCTACACCTTC. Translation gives CASGRDLRGGRGYTF.

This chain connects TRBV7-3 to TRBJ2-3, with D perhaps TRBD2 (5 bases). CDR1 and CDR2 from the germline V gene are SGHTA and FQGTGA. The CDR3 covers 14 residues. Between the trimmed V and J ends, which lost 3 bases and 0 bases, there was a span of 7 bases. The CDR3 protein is CASSLTGSTDTQYF. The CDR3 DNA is TGTGCCAGCAGCTTGACGGGGAGCACAGATACGCAGTATTTT.

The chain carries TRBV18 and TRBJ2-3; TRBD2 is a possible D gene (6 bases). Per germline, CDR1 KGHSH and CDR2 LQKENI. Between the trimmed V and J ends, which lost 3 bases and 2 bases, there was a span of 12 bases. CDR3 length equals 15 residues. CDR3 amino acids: CASSPSAGFTDTQYF. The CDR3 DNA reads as TGTGCCAGCTCACCTTCAGCGGGCTTCACAGATACGCAGTATTTT. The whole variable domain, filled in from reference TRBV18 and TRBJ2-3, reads NAGVMQNPRHLVRRRGQEARLRCSPMKGHSHVYWYRQLPEEGLKFMVYLQKENIIDESGMPKERFSAEFPKEGPSILRIQQVVRGDSAAYFCASSPSAGFTDTQYFGPGTRLTVL.

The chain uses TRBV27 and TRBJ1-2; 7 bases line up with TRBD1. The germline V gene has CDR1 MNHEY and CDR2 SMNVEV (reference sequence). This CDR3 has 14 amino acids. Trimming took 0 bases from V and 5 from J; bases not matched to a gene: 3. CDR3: CASSLSWTGYGYTF. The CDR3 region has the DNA TGTGCCAGCAGTTTATCTTGGACAGGATATGGCTACACCTTC.

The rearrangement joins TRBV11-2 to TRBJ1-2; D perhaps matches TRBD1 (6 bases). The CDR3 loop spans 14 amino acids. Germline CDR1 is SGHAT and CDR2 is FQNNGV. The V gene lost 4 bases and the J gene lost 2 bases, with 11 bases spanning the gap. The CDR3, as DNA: TGTGCCAGCAGCTCACACGGGACAAACTATGGCTACACCTTC. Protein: CASSSHGTNYGYTF.

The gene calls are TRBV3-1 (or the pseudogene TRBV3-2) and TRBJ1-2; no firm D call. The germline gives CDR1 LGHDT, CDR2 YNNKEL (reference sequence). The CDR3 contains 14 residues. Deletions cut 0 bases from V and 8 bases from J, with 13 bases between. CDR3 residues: CASSQDFLREGYTF. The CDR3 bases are TGTGCCAGCAGCCAAGATTTTCTGCGCGAAGGCTACACCTTC.

CDR3 DNA: TGTGCCAGCAGTTTACAGGGGGCGGTCACCGGGGAGCTGTTTTTT. Residues: CASSLQGAVTGELFF. This chain joins TRBV6-5 and TRBJ2-2; TRBD1 matches at 9 bases. The CDR3 has 15 amino acids. V lost 4 bases to trimming and J lost 4 bases; unmatched junction nucleotides: 4. Germline lookup yields CDR1 MNHEY and CDR2 SVGAGI.

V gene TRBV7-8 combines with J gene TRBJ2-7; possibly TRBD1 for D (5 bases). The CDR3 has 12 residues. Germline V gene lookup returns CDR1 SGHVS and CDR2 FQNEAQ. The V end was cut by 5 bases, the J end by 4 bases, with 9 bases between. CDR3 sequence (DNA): TGTGCCAGCAGCCGACAGTCTTACGAGCAGTACTTC. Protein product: CASSRQSYEQYF.